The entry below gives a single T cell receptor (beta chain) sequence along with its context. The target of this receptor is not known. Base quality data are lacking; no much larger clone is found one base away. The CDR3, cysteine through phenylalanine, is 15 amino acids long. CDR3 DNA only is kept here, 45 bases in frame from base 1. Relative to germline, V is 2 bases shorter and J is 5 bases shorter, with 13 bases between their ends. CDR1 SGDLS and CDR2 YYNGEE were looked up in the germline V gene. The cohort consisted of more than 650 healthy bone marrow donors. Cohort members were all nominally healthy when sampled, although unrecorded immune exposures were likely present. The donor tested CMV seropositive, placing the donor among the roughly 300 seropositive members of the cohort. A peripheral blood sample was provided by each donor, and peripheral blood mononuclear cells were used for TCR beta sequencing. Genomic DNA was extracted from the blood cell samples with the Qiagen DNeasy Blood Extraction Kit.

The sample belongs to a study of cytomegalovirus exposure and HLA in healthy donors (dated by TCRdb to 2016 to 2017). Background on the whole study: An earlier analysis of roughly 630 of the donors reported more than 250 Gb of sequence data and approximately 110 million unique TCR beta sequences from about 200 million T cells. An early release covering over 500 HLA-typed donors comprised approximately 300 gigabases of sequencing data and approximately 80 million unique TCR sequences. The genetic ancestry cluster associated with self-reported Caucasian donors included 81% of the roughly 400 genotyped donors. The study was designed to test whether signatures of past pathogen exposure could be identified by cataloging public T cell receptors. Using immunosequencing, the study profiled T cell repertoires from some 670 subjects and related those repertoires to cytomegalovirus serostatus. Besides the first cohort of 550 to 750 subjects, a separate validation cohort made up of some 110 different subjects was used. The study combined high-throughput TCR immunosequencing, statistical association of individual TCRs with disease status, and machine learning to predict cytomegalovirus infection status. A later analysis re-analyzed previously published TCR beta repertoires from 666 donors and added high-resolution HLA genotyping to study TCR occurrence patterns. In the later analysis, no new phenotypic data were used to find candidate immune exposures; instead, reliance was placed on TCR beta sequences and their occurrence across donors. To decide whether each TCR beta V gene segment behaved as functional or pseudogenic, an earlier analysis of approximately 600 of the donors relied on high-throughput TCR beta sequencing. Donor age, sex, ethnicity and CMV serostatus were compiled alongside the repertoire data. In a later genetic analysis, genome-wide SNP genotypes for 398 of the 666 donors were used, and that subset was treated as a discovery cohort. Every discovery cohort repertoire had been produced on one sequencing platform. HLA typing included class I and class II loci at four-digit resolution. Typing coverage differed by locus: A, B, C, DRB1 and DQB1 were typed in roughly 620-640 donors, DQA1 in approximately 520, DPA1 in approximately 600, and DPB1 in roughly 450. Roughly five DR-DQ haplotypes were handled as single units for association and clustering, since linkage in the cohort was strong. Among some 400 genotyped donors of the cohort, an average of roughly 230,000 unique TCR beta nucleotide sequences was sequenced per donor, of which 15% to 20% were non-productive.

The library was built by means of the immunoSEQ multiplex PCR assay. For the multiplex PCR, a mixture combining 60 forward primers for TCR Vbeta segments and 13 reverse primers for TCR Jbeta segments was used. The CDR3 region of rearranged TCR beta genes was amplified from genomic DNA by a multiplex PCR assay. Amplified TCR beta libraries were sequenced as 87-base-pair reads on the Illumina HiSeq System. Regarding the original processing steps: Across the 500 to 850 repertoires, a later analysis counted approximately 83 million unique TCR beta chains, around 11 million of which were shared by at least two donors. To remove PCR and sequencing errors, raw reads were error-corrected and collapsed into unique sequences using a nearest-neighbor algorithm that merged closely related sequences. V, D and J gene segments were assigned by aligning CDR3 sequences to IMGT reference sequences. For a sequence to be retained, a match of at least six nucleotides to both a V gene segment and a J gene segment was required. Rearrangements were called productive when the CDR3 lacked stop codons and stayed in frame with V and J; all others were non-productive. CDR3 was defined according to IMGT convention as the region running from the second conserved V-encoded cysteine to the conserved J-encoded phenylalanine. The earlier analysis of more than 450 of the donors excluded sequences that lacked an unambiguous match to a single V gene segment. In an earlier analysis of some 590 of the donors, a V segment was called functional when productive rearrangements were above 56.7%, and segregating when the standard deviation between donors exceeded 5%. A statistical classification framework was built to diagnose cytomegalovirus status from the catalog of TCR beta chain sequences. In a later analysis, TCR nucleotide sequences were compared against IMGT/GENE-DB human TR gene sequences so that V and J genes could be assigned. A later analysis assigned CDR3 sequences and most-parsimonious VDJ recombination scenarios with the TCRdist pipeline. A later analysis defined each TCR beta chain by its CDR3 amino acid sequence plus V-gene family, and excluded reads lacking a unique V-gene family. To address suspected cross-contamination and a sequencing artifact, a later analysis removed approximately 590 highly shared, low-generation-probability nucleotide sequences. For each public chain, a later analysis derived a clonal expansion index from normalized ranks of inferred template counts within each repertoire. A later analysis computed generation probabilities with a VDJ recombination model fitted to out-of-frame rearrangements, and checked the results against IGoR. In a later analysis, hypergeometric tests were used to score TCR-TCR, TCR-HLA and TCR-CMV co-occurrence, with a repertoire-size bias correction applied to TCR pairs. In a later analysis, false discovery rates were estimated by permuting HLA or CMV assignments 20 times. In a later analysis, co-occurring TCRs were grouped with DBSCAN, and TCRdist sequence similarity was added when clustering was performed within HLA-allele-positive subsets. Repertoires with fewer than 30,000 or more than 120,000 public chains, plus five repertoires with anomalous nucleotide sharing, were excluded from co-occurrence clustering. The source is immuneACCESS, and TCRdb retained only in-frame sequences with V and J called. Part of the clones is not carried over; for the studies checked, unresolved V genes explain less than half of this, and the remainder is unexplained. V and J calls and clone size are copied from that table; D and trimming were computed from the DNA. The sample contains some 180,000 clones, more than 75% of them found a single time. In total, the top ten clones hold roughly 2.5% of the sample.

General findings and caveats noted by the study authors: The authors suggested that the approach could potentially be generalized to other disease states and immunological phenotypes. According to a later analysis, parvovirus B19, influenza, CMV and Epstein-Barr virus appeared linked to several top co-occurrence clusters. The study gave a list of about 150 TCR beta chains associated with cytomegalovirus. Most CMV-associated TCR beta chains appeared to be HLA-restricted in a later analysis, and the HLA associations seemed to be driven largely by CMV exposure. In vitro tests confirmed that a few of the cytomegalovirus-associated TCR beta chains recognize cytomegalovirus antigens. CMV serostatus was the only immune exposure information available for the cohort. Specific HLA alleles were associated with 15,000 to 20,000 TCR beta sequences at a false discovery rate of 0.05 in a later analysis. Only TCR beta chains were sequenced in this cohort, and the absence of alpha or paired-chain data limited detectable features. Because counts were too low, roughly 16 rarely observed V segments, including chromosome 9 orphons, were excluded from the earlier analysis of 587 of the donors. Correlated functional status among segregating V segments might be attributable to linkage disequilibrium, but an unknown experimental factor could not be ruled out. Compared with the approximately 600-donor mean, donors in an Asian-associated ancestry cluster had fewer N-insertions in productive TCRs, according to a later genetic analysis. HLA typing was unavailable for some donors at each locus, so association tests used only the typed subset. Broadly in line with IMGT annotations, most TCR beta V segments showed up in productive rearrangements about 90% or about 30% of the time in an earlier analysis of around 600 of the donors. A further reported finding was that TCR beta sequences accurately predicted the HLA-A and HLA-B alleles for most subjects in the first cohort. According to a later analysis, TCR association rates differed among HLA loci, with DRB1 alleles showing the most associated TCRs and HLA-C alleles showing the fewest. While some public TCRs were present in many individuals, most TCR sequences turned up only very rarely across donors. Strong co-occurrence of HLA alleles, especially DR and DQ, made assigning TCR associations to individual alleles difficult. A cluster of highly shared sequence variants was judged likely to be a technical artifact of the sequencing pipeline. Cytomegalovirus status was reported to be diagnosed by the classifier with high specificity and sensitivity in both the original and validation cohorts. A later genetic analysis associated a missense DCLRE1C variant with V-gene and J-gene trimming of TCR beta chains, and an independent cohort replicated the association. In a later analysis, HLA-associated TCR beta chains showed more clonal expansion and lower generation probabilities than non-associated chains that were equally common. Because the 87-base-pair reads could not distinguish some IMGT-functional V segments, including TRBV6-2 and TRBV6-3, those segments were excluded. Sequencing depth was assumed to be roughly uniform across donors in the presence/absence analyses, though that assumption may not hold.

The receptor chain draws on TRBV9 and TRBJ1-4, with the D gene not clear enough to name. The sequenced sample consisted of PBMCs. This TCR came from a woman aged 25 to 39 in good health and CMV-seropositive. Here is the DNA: TGTGCCAGCAGCGTGCGGCCAAACTTAAATGAAAAACTGTTTTTT. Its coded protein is CASSVRPNLNEKLFF.